The 6 T cell receptor beta chains reported below all come from one sample, sequenced in a study of blood T cell repertoires in COVID-19. Clones were read by immunoSEQ multiplex PCR, and TCRdb kept only the in-frame ones, dropping some. This sample has about 300,000 clones; 85% to 90% occur once, and the top ten carry about 4.6%. The sample was PBMCs or T cells enriched from blood (not recorded which). The receptors stem from a young man who had recovered from COVID-19.

This clone appeared once. This chain joins TRBV2 and TRBJ2-3, with 9 positions matching TRBD1. This CDR3 has 12 amino acids. V lost 5 bases and J lost 14; bases outside the gene matches: 8. Germline V gene sequence: CDR1 SNHLY, CDR2 FYNNEI. CDR3 nucleotides: TGTGCCAGCAGTTCCCGGGACAGGGCCCGGTATTTT. Its protein is CASSSRDRARYF.

The V and J genes are TRBV28 and TRBJ1-5; possible D gene TRBD1, 5 bases. Trimming took off 8 bases at V and 0 bases at J, with 11 bases between the two ends. CDR1 and CDR2 (germline): MDHEN, SYDVKM. The CDR3 runs 14 residues. CDR3 DNA: TGTGCCAGCGCCGACCAGGGTAGCAATCAGCCCCAGCATTTT. Its protein is CASADQGSNQPQHF.

The chain couples TRBV4-1 to TRBJ2-1; the match to TRBD1 covers 7 bases. J gave up 7 bases and V 0 bases, and 18 bases lay outside the gene matches. The CDR3 is 19 residues long. CDR1 MGHRA and CDR2 YSYEKL come from the germline V gene. CDR3 protein: CASSQDFFGDRVTHNEQFF. CDR3 nucleotide sequence: TGCGCCAGCAGCCAAGACTTTTTCGGTGACAGGGTTACGCATAATGAGCAGTTCTTC.

This chain connects TRBV19 to TRBJ1-4; 7 nucleotides align to TRBD1. The CDR3 has 11 residues. Germline-derived CDR1 and CDR2 are LNHDA and SQIVND (reference sequence). V trimming: 7 bases; J trimming: 13 bases; junction bases outside the gene matches: 6. This chain's CDR3 is CASTQTGRLFF. The CDR3 region has the DNA TGTGCCAGTACTCAGACAGGGCGACTGTTTTTT.

The genes are TRBV19 and TRBJ1-2; perhaps TRBD1 as D (6 bases). The germline V and J ends were trimmed by 5 bases and 0 bases, with 10 bases remaining between them. The CDR3 runs 14 residues. CDR1 is LNHDA and CDR2 is SQIVND in the germline V gene (reference sequence). The CDR3 DNA reads TGTGCCAGTAGTGCACAGGGAACTAACTATGGCTACACCTTC. It yields the protein CASSAQGTNYGYTF.

The rearrangement uses TRBV7-9 and TRBJ2-7; D is perhaps TRBD2 (5 bases). The CDR3 is 17 residues long. Germline lookup yields CDR1 SEHNR and CDR2 FQNEAQ (reference sequence). V was trimmed by 1 base and J by 2 bases, leaving 18 bases between them. The CDR3 loop is CASSLGTVARSPYEQYF. CDR3 coding DNA: TGTGCCAGCAGCTTAGGGACCGTAGCGCGTTCCCCCTACGAGCAGTACTTC.